One sample yielded the 6 T cell receptor beta chains listed below, sequenced in a study of cytomegalovirus exposure and HLA in healthy donors. The PCR used 60 Vbeta and 13 Jbeta primers. TCRdb keeps only in-frame clones here, not all; method: immunoSEQ multiplex PCR. The sample carries some 120,000 clones, about four fifths recorded once. Material for sequencing was PBMCs. Source of these receptors: a woman between 18 and 29 years old in good health and CMV-seronegative.

The V gene is TRBV5-4, the J gene TRBJ1-1; 7 bases are shared with TRBD1. In germline, CDR1 is SGHNT, CDR2 YYREEE (reference sequence). The junction had 9 bases not matched to a gene; V was cut back by 3 bases and J by 4 bases. The CDR3 runs 15 residues. CDR3 nucleotide sequence: TGTGCCAGCAGCTGGGAACAGGGGTCAGGCACTGAAGCTTTCTTT. Its translation: CASSWEQGSGTEAFF.

The chain combines TRBV28 with TRBJ2-7; weak D call: TRBD2 (7 bases). This CDR3 has 15 amino acids. Germline CDR1 and CDR2: MDHEN and SYDVKM. Trimming cost V 6 bases and J 4 bases, with 19 bases left between them. The CDR3 bases are TGTGCCAGCAGCTTAAGGGGGGGAGCAACTTACGAGCAGTACTTC. The encoded protein is CASSLRGGATYEQYF. The full variable domain, rest sourced from reference TRBV28 and TRBJ2-7, is DVKVTQSSRYLVKRTGEKVFLECVQDMDHENMFWYRQDPGLGLRLIYFSYDVKMKEKGDIPEGYSVSREKKERFSLILESASTNQTSMYLCASSLRGGATYEQYFGPGTRLTVT.

This sequence joins TRBV5-4 and TRBJ1-3; possible D gene TRBD1, 5 bases. The CDR3 is 14 residues long. Germline CDR1 SGHNT, CDR2 YYREEE (reference sequence). V lost 4 bases, J lost 1 base, and 9 bases lay in between. In DNA, the CDR3 is TGTGCCAGCAGCGCCCAGGGTTCTGGAAACACCATATATTTT. Its translation is CASSAQGSGNTIYF.

This rearrangement joins TRBV27 to TRBJ2-7; 11 bases align to TRBD2. The CDR3 is 12 residues long. Trimming cost V 9 bases and J 4 bases; bases outside gene matches: 2. Germline CDR1 reads MNHEY; CDR2 reads SMNVEV (reference sequence). CDR3 in amino acids: CARRTSGYEQYF. The CDR3 nucleotides read TGTGCCAGACGGACTAGCGGGTACGAGCAGTACTTC.

CDR3 nucleotide sequence: TGTGCCAGCTTTCCGATAGCGGGTAAGAGTGAGCAGTTCTTC. This gives the protein CASFPIAGKSEQFF. The chain joins TRBV6-5 to TRBJ2-1, with 7 bases fitting TRBD2. The germline gives CDR1 MNHEY, CDR2 SVGAGI. Trimming took 8 bases from V and 9 from J; bases not matched to a gene: 13. This CDR3 has 14 residues.

The V call is TRBV6-1, the J call TRBJ2-7, with 8 positions matching TRBD1. From germline, CDR1 is MNHNS and CDR2 SASEGT. V lost 8 bases and J lost 4; bases outside the gene matches: 10. The CDR3 extends over 14 amino acids. CDR3 in DNA: TGTGCCAGCGCCGCAGGACAGGGATTGTACGAGCAGTACTTC. This gives the protein CASAAGQGLYEQYF.